This entry concerns a single T cell receptor beta chain. CDR1 is SGHKS and CDR2 is YYEKEE in the germline V gene (reference sequence). CDR3 length: 14 residues. Trimming cost V 4 bases and J 7 bases, with 15 bases left between them. Seattle participants joined during active infection and were tracked over time. This record belongs to a study of blood T cell repertoires in COVID-19. In the study overall: Samples came from the United States, Italy and Spain, spanning acute and convalescent COVID-19. In each case, the material was cDNA or gDNA derived from T cells, B-cell-depleted T cells, or PBMCs.

Clones were read by immunoSEQ multiplex PCR, and TCRdb kept only the in-frame ones, dropping some. The table shows about 210,000 clones, with around four fifths occurring only once. The sample taken for sequencing was peripheral blood. This chain uses TRBV5-5 with TRBJ2-1, with D possibly being TRBD1 (6 bases). The clonotype originates from a woman older than 75 with COVID-19, enrolled during active disease. The CDR3, as DNA: TGTGCCAGCAGCATAGGGGGTTGGCAGAATGAGCAGTTCTTC. This codes for CASSIGGWQNEQFF.